This TCR beta chain was identified during a study of blood T cell repertoires in COVID-19. Study context: Samples taken during acute and convalescent COVID-19 were collected in the United States, Italy and Spain. PBMCs, B-cell-depleted T cells, or T cells provided the cDNA or gDNA that made up the material.

Source study methods: How many nucleated cells were present was estimated from reference gene primer amplification. The protocol was immunoSEQ multiplex PCR, while the TCRdb copy is restricted to in-frame clones and leaves out a portion. V and J calls and clone size are those listed in that table; D and trimming were worked out from the DNA. In the table there are tens of thousands of clones, 85% of which are singletons. Germline CDR1 MNHEY, CDR2 SVGAGI. This CDR3 has 14 residues. Trimming shortened V by 8 bases and J by 0 bases, and 13 bases separated the two germline ends. The origin of this receptor is a man aged 60-69 years with active or convalescent COVID-19. The sequenced material came from peripheral blood. This rearrangement joins TRBV6-5 to TRBJ1-2; the D gene is possibly TRBD1 (5 bases). The CDR3 reads CASLFDSPNYGYTF. For the CDR3, the DNA is TGTGCCAGCCTGTTCGACAGTCCTAACTATGGCTACACCTTC.